The entry that follows covers one T cell receptor beta chain sequence. The data stem from a study of control samples from healthy donors and cancer patients. TCRdb's copy holds only in-frame clones and misses some; the assay was immunoSEQ multiplex PCR. Here the sample spans fewer than 95,000 clones, 86% being singletons. Germline values: CDR1 GTSNPN, CDR2 SVGIG (reference sequence). The V gene lost 0 bases and the J gene lost 0 bases, with 12 bases spanning the gap. CDR3 size: 16 residues. The chain couples TRBV30 to TRBJ1-5, with D maybe TRBD1 (5 bases). Sequencing was done on a sample of blood. This receptor was taken from a man in his thirties or forties in good health. This chain's CDR3 is CAWSVGAGLSNQPQHF. CDR3 nucleotide sequence: TGTGCCTGGAGTGTAGGGGCAGGTCTTAGCAATCAGCCCCAGCATTTT.